This paragraph reports one T cell receptor beta chain. This sample stems from a study of blood T cell repertoires in COVID-19. Study information: Acute-phase and convalescent COVID-19 samples originated in the United States, Italy and Spain. T cells, B-cell-depleted T cells, or PBMCs provided the cDNA or gDNA that served as material.

The CDR3 is 17 residues long. Trimming pared 2 bases from V and 4 bases from J, leaving 20 bases between. Germline assignment: CDR1 SGHTA and CDR2 FQGNSA. Per the authors' pipeline: Amplification from reference gene primers served as the basis for estimated nucleated cell counts. Measured with immunoSEQ multiplex PCR; TCRdb has only the in-frame clones, and not every one. V and J calls and clone size follow that table, whereas D and trimming were derived from the DNA. The sample shows over 200,000 clones, 88% of them seen only once. Sequencing used peripheral blood. The genes are TRBV7-2 and TRBJ2-5; D possibly corresponds to TRBD2 (5 bases). This TCR was recovered from a man in his 60s who had recovered from COVID-19. CDR3: CASSLFGVGLRIETQYF. The CDR3 DNA is TGTGCCAGCAGCTTATTTGGTGTCGGACTTCGAATAGAGACCCAGTACTTC.